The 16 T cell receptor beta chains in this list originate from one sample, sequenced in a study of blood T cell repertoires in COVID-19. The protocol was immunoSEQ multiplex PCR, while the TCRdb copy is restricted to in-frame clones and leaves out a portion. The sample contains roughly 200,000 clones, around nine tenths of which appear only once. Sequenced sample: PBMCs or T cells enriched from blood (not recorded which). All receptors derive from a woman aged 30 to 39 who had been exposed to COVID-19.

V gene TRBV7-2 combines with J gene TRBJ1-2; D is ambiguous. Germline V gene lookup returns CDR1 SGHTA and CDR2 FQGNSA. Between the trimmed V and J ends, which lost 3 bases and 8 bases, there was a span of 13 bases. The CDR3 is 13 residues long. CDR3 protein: CASSFPGVEGYTF. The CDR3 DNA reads TGTGCCAGCAGCTTCCCCGGAGTCGAAGGCTACACCTTC.

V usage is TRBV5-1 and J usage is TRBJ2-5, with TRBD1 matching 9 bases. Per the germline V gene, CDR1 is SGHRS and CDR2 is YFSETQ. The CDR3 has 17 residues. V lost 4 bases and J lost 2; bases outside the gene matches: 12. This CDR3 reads CASSRLGTGIGQETQYF. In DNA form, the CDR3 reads TGCGCCAGCAGCCGACTAGGGACAGGGATCGGACAAGAGACCCAGTACTTC.

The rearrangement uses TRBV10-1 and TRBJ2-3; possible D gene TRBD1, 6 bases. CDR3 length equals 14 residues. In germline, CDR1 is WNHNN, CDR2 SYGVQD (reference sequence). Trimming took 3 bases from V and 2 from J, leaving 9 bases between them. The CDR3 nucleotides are TGCGCCAGCAGTGACAGGGGCGACACAGATACGCAGTATTTT. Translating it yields CASSDRGDTDTQYF.

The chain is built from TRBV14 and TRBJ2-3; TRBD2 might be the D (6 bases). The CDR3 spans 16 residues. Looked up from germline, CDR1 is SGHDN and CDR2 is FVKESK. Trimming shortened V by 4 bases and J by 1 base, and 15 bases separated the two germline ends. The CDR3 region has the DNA TGTGCCAGCAGCCGCACTGTCCCGGGGGGCACAGATACGCAGTATTTT. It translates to CASSRTVPGGTDTQYF.

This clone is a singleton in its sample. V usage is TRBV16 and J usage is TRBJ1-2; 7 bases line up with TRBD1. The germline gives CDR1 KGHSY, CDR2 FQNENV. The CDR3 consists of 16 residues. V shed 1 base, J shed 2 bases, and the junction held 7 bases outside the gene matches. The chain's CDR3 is CASSQFAFRGNYGYTF. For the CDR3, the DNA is TGTGCCAGCAGCCAATTTGCTTTCAGGGGGAACTATGGCTACACCTTC.

CDR3 sequence reads: CASSYSGEVYEKLFF. Here the CDR3 DNA reads TGTGCCAGCAGTTACTCGGGGGAGGTGTATGAAAAACTGTTTTTT. The chain recombines TRBV6-2 or TRBV6-3 with TRBJ1-4; tentatively, D is TRBD1 (5 bases). The CDR3 runs to 15 residues. The germline V gene has CDR1 MNHEY and CDR2 SVGEGT. V was trimmed by 0 bases and J by 6 bases, leaving 11 bases between them.

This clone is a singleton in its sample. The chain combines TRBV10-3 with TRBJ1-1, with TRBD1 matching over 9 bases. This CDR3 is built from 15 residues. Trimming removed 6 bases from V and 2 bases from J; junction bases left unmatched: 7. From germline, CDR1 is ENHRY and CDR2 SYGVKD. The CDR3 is CAISSGTGRNTEAFF. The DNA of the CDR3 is TGTGCCATCAGCTCCGGGACAGGGAGAAACACTGAAGCTTTCTTT.

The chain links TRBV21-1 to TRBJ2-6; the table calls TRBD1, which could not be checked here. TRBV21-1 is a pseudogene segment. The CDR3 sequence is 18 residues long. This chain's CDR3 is CASSKVRDTSSGANVLTF. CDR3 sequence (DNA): TGTGCCAGCAGCAAAGTGAGGGACACGTCCTCTGGGGCCAACGTCCTGACTTTC.

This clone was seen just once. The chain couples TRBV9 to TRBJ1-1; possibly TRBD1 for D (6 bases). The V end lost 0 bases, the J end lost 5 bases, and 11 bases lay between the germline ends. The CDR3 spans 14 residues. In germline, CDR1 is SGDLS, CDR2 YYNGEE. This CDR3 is CASSVEGVGTEAFF. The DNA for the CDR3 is TGTGCCAGCAGCGTAGAGGGGGTTGGGACTGAAGCTTTCTTT. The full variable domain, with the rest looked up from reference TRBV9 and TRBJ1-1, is DSGVTQTPKHLITATGQRVTLRCSPRSGDLSVYWYQQSLDQGLQFLIQYYNGEERAKGNILERFSAQQFPDLHSELNLSSLELGDSALYFCASSVEGVGTEAFFGQGTRLTVV.

In DNA, the CDR3 is TGTGCCAGCAGCGACCGGACAGCACAAAACATTCAGTACTTC. Amino acid sequence: CASSDRTAQNIQYF. The chain carries TRBV9 and TRBJ2-4, with D perhaps matching TRBD1 (6 bases). CDR1 is SGDLS and CDR2 is YYNGEE in the germline V gene. The CDR3 is made up of 14 amino acids. Trimming stripped 3 bases from V and 5 bases from J, with 12 bases between.

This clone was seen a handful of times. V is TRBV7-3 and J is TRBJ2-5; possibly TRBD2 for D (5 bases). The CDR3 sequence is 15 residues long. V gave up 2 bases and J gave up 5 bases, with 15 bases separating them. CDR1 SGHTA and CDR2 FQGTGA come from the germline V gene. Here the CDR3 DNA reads TGTGCCAGCAGCTTAGGTATAGGGAGCAGGGAGACCCAGTACTTC. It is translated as CASSLGIGSRETQYF.

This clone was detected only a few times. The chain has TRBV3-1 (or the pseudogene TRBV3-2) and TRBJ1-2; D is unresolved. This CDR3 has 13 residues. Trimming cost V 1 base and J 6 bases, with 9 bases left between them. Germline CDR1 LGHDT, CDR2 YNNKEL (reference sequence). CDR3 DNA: TGTGCCAGCAGCCAAGGGAGGGCCAATGGCTACACCTTC. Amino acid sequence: CASSQGRANGYTF.

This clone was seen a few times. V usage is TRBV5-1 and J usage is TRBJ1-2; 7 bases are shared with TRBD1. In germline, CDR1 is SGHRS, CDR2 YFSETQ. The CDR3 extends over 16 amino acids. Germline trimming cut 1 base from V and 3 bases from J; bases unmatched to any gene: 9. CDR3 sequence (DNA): TGCGCCAGCAGCTTGAGAGTAGACAGGGACGACTATGGCTACACCTTC. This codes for CASSLRVDRDDYGYTF.

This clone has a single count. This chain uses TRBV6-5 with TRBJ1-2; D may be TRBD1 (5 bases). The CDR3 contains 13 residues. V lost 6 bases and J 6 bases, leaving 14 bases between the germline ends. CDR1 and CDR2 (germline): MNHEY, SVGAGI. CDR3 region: CASSYLGVDGYTF. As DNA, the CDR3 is TGTGCCAGCAGCTATTTAGGGGTGGATGGCTACACCTTC.

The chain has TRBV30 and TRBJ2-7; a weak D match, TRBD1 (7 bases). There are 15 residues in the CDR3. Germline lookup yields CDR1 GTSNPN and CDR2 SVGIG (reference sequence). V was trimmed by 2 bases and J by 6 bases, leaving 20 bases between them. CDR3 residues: CAWSPHGQVGGEQYF. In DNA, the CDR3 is TGTGCCTGGAGTCCTCACGGACAGGTGGGGGGCGAGCAGTACTTC.

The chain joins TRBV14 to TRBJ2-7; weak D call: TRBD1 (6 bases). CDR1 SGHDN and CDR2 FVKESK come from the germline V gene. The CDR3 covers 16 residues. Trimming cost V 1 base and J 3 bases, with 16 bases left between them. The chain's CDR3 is CASSQVGAGPDYEQYF. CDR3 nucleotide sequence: TGTGCCAGCAGCCAAGTGGGGGCAGGGCCAGACTACGAGCAGTACTTC.